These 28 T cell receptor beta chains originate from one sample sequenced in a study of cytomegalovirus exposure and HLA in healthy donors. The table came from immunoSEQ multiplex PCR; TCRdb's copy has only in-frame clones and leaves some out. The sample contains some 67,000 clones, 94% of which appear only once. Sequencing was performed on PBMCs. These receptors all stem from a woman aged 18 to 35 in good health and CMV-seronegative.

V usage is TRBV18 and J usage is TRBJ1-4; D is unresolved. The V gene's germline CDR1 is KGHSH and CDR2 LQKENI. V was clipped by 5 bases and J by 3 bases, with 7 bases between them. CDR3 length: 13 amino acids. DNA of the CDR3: TGTGCCAGCTCAGGGGAGCCTAATGAAAAACTGTTTTTT. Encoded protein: CASSGEPNEKLFF.

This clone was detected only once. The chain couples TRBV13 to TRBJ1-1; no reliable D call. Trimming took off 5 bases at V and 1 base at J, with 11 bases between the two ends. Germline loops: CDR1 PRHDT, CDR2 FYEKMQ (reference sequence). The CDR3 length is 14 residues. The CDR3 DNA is TGTGCCAGCAGCGCCCCTTCGGGGAACACTGAAGCTTTCTTT. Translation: CASSAPSGNTEAFF.

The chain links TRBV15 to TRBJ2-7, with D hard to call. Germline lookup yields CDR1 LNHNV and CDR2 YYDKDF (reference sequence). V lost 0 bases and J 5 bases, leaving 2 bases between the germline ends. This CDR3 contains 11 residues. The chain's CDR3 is CATSRDNEQYF. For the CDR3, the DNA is TGTGCCACCAGCAGAGATAACGAGCAGTACTTC.

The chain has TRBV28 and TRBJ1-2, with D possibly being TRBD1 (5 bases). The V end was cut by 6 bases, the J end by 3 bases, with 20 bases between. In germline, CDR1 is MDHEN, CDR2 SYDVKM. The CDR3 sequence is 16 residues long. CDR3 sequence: CASSPNLRQIDYGYTF. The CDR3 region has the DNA TGTGCCAGCAGCCCAAACCTCCGACAGATCGACTATGGCTACACCTTC.

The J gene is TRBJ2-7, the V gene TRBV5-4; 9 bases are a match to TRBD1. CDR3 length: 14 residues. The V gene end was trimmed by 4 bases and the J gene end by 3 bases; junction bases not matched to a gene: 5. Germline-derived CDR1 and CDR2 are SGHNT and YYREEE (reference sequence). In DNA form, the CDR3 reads TGTGCCAGCAGCCGACAGGGGGGTGGCTACGAGCAGTACTTC. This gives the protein CASSRQGGGYEQYF. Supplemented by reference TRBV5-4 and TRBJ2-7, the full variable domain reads ETGVTQSPTHLIKTRGQQVTLRCSSQSGHNTVSWYQQALGQGPQFIFQYYREEENGRGNFPPRFSGLQFPNYSSELNVNALELDDSALYLCASSRQGGGYEQYFGPGTRLTVT.

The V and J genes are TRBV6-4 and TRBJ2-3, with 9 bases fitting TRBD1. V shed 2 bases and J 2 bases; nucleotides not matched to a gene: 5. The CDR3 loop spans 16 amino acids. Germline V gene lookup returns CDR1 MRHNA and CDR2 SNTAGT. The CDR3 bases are TGTGCCAGCAGTGACCGGACAGGGGTCCCCACAGATACGCAGTATTTT. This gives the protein CASSDRTGVPTDTQYF.

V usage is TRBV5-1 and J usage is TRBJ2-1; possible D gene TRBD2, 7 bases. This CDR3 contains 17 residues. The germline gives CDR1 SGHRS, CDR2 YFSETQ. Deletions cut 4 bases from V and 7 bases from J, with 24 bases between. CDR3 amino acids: CASSIATPGGPTNEQFF. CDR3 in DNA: TGCGCCAGCAGCATTGCTACCCCGGGGGGCCCAACTAATGAGCAGTTCTTC.

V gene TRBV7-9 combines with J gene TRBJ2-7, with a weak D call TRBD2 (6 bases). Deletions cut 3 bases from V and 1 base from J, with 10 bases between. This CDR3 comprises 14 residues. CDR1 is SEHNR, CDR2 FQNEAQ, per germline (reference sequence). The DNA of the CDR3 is TGTGCCAGCAGCTTCGGGACTCAATCCTACGAGCAGTACTTC. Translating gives CASSFGTQSYEQYF.

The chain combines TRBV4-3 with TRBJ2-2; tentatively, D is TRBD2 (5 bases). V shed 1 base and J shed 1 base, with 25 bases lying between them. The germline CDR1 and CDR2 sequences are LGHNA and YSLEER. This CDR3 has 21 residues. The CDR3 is CASSQGARDRGSVMNTGELFF. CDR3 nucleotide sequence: TGCGCCAGCAGCCAAGGGGCCCGCGATCGGGGAAGTGTTATGAACACCGGGGAGCTGTTTTTT.

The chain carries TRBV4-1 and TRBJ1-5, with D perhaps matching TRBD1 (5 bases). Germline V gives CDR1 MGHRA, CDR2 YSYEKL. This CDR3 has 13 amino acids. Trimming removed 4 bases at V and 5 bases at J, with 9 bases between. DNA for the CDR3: TGCGCCAGCAGCCTTCAAGGGGATCAGCCCCAGCATTTT. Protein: CASSLQGDQPQHF.

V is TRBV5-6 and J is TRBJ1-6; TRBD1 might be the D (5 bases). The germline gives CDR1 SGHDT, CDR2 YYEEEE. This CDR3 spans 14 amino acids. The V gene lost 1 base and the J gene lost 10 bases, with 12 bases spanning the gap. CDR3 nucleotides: TGTGCCAGCAGCTTGTGGTTGGGGCAGTCACCCCTCCACTTT. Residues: CASSLWLGQSPLHF.

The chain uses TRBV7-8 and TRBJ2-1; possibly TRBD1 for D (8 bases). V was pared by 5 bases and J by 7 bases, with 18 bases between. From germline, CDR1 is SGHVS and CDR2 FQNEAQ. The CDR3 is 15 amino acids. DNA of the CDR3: TGTGCCAGCAGCAGACAGGGGCCACTAGCGAATGAGCAGTTCTTC. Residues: CASSRQGPLANEQFF.

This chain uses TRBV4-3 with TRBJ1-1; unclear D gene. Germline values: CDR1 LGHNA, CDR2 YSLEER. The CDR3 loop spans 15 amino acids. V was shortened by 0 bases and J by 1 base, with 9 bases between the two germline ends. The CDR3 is CASSQDTWQNTEAFF. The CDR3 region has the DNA TGCGCCAGCAGCCAAGATACGTGGCAGAACACTGAAGCTTTCTTT.

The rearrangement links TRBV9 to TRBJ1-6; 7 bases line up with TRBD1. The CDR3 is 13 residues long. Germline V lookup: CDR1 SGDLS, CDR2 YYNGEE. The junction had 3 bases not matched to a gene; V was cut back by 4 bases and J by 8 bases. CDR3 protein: CASSTTGDSPLHF. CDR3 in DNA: TGTGCCAGCAGCACAACAGGGGATTCACCCCTCCACTTT. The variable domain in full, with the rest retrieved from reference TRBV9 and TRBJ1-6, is DSGVTQTPKHLITATGQRVTLRCSPRSGDLSVYWYQQSLDQGLQFLIQYYNGEERAKGNILERFSAQQFPDLHSELNLSSLELGDSALYFCASSTTGDSPLHFGNGTRLTVT.

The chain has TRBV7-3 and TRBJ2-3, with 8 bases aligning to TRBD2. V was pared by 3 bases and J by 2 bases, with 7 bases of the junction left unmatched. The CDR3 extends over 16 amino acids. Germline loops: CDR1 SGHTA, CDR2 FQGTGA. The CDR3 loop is CASSLLGRAVTDTQYF. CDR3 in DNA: TGTGCCAGCAGCTTGCTCGGGAGGGCGGTCACAGATACGCAGTATTTT.

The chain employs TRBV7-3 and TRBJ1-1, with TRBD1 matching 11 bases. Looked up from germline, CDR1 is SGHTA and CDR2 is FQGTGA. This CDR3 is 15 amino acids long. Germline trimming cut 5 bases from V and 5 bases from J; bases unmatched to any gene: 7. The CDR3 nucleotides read TGTGCCAGCAGCCCGGGACAGGGGGATGTTACTGAAGCTTTCTTT. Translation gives CASSPGQGDVTEAFF.

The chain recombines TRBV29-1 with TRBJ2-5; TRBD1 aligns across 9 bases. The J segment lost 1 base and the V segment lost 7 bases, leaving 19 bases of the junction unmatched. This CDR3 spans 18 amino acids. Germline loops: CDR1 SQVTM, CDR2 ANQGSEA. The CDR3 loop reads CSASPGQGVQRAQETQYF. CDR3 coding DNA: TGCAGCGCCTCCCCGGGACAGGGAGTACAGCGGGCCCAAGAGACCCAGTACTTC.

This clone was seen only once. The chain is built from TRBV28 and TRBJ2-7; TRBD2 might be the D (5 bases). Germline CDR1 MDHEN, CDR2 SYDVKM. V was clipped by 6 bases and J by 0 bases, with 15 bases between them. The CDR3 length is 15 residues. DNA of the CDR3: TGTGCCAGCAGCCCGAGCGGTTGGAGCTCCTACGAGCAGTACTTC. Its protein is CASSPSGWSSYEQYF. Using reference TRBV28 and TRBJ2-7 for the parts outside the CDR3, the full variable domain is DVKVTQSSRYLVKRTGEKVFLECVQDMDHENMFWYRQDPGLGLRLIYFSYDVKMKEKGDIPEGYSVSREKKERFSLILESASTNQTSMYLCASSPSGWSSYEQYFGPGTRLTVT.

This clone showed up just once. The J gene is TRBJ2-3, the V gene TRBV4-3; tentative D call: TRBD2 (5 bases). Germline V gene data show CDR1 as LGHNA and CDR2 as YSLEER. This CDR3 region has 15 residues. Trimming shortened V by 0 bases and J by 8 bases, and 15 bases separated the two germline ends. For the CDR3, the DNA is TGCGCCAGCAGCCAAGATTCAGCGGCGGCGGGTACGCAGTATTTT. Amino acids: CASSQDSAAAGTQYF.

Here the CDR3 reads CASSRTVPNYEQYF. CDR3 DNA sequence: TGTGCCAGCAGTCGGACAGTGCCGAACTACGAGCAGTACTTC. The V call is TRBV14, the J call TRBJ2-7; possibly TRBD1 for D (6 bases). Germline V gene data show CDR1 as SGHDN and CDR2 as FVKESK. The CDR3 is 14 residues long. With 6 bases removed from V and 3 bases from J, the gap between germline ends came to 15 bases.

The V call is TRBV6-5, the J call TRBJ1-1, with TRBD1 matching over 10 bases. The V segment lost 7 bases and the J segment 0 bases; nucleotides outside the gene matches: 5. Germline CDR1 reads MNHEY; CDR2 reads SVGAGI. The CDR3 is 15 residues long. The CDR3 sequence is CASTWTGGMNTEAFF. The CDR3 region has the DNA TGTGCCAGCACCTGGACAGGGGGGATGAACACTGAAGCTTTCTTT.

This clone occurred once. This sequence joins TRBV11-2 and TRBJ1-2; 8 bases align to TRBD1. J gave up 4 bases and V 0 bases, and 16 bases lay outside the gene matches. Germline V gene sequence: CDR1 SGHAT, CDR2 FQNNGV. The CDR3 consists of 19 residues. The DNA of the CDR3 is TGTGCCAGCAGCTTAGATATTGGAGCAGGGGGCCTTCTCGGCTATGGCTACACCTTC. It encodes CASSLDIGAGGLLGYGYTF.

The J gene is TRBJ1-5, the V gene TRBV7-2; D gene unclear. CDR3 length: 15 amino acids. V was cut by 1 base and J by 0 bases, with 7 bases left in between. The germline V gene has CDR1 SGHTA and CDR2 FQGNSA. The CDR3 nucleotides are TGTGCCAGCAGCTTAGTATCAGATAGCAATCAGCCCCAGCATTTT. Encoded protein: CASSLVSDSNQPQHF.

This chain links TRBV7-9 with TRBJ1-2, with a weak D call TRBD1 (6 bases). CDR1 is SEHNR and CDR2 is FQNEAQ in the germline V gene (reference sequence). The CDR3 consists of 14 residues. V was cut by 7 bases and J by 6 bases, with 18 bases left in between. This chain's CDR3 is CASTISWTEDGYTF. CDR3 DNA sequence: TGTGCCAGCACCATCTCCTGGACAGAGGATGGCTACACCTTC.

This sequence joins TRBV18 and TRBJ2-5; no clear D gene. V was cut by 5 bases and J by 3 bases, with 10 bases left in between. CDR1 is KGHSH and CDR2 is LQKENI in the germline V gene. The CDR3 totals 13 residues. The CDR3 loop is CASSVQNEETQYF. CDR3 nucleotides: TGTGCCAGCTCAGTACAGAATGAAGAGACCCAGTACTTC.

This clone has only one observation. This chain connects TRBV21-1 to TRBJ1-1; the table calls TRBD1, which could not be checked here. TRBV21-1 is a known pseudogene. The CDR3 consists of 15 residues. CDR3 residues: CASSKVRRGRTEAFF. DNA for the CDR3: TGTGCCAGCAGCAAAGTTCGCAGGGGGCGCACTGAAGCTTTCTTT.

CDR3: CAISEGLGVSGANVLTF. In DNA, the CDR3 is TGTGCCATCAGTGAAGGTTTAGGGGTCTCTGGGGCCAACGTCCTGACTTTC. The chain combines TRBV10-3 with TRBJ2-6; possibly TRBD1 for D (5 bases). This CDR3 has 17 residues. V was shortened by 3 bases and J by 0 bases, with 12 bases between the two germline ends. Germline CDR1 and CDR2: ENHRY and SYGVKD.

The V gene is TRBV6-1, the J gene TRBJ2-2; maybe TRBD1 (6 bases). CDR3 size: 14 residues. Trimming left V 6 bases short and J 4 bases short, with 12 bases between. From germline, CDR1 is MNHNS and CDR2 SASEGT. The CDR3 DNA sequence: TGTGCCAGCAGAGAGACAGGACGCACCGGGGAGCTGTTTTTT. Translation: CASRETGRTGELFF.